This passage covers 17 T cell receptor beta chains from one sample sequenced in a study of beta chain features in type 1 diabetes. Findings of the study overall: Type 1 diabetes patients showed a moderate but significant shortening of TCRB CDR3s in all four CD4+ subsets.

The sequenced template was cDNA made from the entire isolated RNA. The protocol was immunoSEQ multiplex PCR, while the TCRdb copy is restricted to in-frame clones and leaves out a portion. The sample holds over 600,000 clones; under 15% are singletons and the top ten take roughly 0.11%. Their antigen targets remain unknown. Sequencing was done on a sample of naive CD4+ T cells from blood. The receptors here all came from a man aged 25 to 40 with type 1 diabetes.

The gene calls are TRBV5-1 and TRBJ2-2, with 12 bases fitting TRBD2. The CDR3 is 15 residues long. Germline V lookup: CDR1 SGHRS, CDR2 YFSETQ. Losses at the gene ends were 4 bases for V and 4 bases for J; bases not matched to a gene: 2. The CDR3 coding sequence is TGCGCCAGCAGCCGGGGACTAGCGGGCACCGGGGAGCTGTTTTTT. Its protein is CASSRGLAGTGELFF.

The chain couples TRBV11-1 to TRBJ2-6, with D possibly being TRBD1 (5 bases). This CDR3 is 19 amino acids long. Germline assignment: CDR1 SGHAT and CDR2 FQDESV (reference sequence). V lost 1 base, J lost 3 bases, and 19 bases lay in between. DNA for the CDR3: TGTGCCAGCAGCTTAGGCGCAGGGTGGCCTCGAGGTGGGGCCAACGTCCTGACTTTC. Protein sequence: CASSLGAGWPRGGANVLTF. Based on the CDR3 plus reference TRBV11-1 and TRBJ2-6, the full variable domain is EAEVAQSPRYKITEKSQAVAFWCDPISGHATLYWYRQILGQGPELLVQFQDESVVDDSQLPKDRFSAERLKGVDSTLKIQPAELGDSAMYLCASSLGAGWPRGGANVLTFGAGSRLTVL.

This chain joins TRBV7-7 and TRBJ2-5; D may be TRBD1 or TRBD2 (6 bases each). The CDR3 consists of 14 residues. Per germline, CDR1 SSHAT and CDR2 FNYEAQ (reference sequence). Trimming cost V 4 bases and J 4 bases, with 13 bases left between them. In DNA form, the CDR3 reads TGTGCCAGCAGCTCACAGGGAGGTGGAGAGACCCAGTACTTC. Encoded protein: CASSSQGGGETQYF.

CDR3 in amino acids: CSVVWGGHQHF. CDR3 DNA: TGCAGCGTTGTATGGGGTGGGCACCAGCATTTT. The gene calls are TRBV29-1 and TRBJ1-5, with unresolved D. CDR3 size: 11 residues. The germline V gene encodes CDR1 SQVTM and CDR2 ANQGSEA. Trimming shortened V by 4 bases and J by 12 bases, and 13 bases separated the two germline ends.

For this clone: Other nucleotide sequences in the sample specify the same CDR3. The chain has TRBV2 and TRBJ2-2; 8 positions agree with TRBD1. V gave up 6 bases and J gave up 1 base; unmatched junction bases: 1. Germline CDR1 and CDR2: SNHLY and FYNNEI. CDR3 length: 14 residues. Written as DNA, the CDR3 is TGTGCCAGCAGAGGACAGGGGAACACCGGGGAGCTGTTTTTT. Protein sequence: CASRGQGNTGELFF.

In this sample, this clone turned up a few times. Other nucleotide sequences from this sample produce the same CDR3. The chain employs TRBV29-1 and TRBJ1-1; 7 bases are a match to TRBD1. J gave up 0 bases and V 6 bases, and 4 bases lay outside the gene matches. The germline gives CDR1 SQVTM, CDR2 ANQGSEA. This CDR3 is built from 13 residues. The CDR3, as DNA: TGCAGCGTGGGGGGACAGATGAACACTGAAGCTTTCTTT. It encodes CSVGGQMNTEAFF.

A few counts support this clone. The V call is TRBV28, the J call TRBJ1-5, with a tentative D call TRBD1 (5 bases). Trimming took off 10 bases at V and 5 bases at J, with 18 bases between the two ends. The germline CDR1 and CDR2 sequences are MDHEN and SYDVKM. The CDR3 extends over 14 amino acids. Written as DNA, the CDR3 is TGTGCCATAGTATCTGGGCAGGGCGATCAGCCCCAGCATTTT. The encoded protein is CAIVSGQGDQPQHF. The whole variable domain, remainder taken from reference TRBV28 and TRBJ1-5, is DVKVTQSSRYLVKRTGEKVFLECVQDMDHENMFWYRQDPGLGLRLIYFSYDVKMKEKGDIPEGYSVSREKKERFSLILESASTNQTSMYLCAIVSGQGDQPQHFGDGTRLSIL.

The J gene is TRBJ2-7, the V gene TRBV4-1; the D gene is possibly TRBD1 (6 bases). The CDR3 runs to 15 residues. CDR1 and CDR2 from the germline V gene are MGHRA and YSYEKL. V lost 0 bases, J lost 3 bases, and 12 bases lay in between. This CDR3 is CASSQDRTAIYEQYF. In nucleotides, the CDR3 is TGCGCCAGCAGCCAAGATCGGACAGCCATCTACGAGCAGTACTTC.

The rearrangement uses TRBV29-1 and TRBJ1-5; 8 bases fit TRBD1. With 6 bases clipped from V and 6 bases from J, the junction kept 10 bases outside the gene matches. Per germline, CDR1 SQVTM and CDR2 ANQGSEA. The CDR3 length is 14 residues. This CDR3 reads CSVSDRDERQPQHF. The CDR3 DNA reads TGCAGCGTGTCGGACAGGGACGAGCGTCAGCCCCAGCATTTT.

The V call is TRBV19, the J call TRBJ2-5, with D perhaps TRBD2 (5 bases). The CDR3 has 13 residues. The germline CDR1 and CDR2 sequences are LNHDA and SQIVND (reference sequence). With 1 base removed from V and 4 bases from J, the gap between germline ends came to 7 bases. CDR3 nucleotides: TGTGCCAGTAGTATAGCCCGGGGAGAGACCCAGTACTTC. As protein: CASSIARGETQYF.

The chain joins TRBV7-9 to TRBJ1-2; TRBD1 matches 7 bases. Germline V gene sequence: CDR1 SEHNR, CDR2 FQNEAQ (reference sequence). The length of the CDR3 is 15 residues. The V segment lost 3 bases and the J segment 2 bases; nucleotides outside the gene matches: 6. CDR3 residues: CASSLLTGENYGYTF. DNA of the CDR3: TGTGCCAGCAGCTTGCTCACAGGGGAAAACTATGGCTACACCTTC.

This clone was counted between two and nine times. The chain recombines TRBV18 with TRBJ2-3, with D possibly TRBD2 on 6 matching bases. Per germline, CDR1 KGHSH and CDR2 LQKENI. V was clipped by 3 bases and J by 9 bases, with 7 bases between them. The CDR3 contains 11 residues. The CDR3 nucleotides are TGTGCCAGCTCACCGGAGGGGACGCAGTATTTT. Translating gives CASSPEGTQYF.

This sequence joins TRBV29-1 and TRBJ2-5; D call uncertain. The germline gives CDR1 SQVTM, CDR2 ANQGSEA. The CDR3 runs 13 residues. Trimming stripped 3 bases from V and 5 bases from J, with 13 bases between. The CDR3 DNA reads as TGCAGCGTTGAGCTGGGGATCGGGGAGACCCAGTACTTC. Encoded protein: CSVELGIGETQYF.

This clone turned up a few times. The V and J genes are TRBV19 and TRBJ1-5; tentative D call: TRBD1 (5 bases). In germline, CDR1 is LNHDA, CDR2 SQIVND (reference sequence). This CDR3 is built from 14 residues. Trimming took 6 bases from V and 4 from J, leaving 13 bases between them. The CDR3 coding sequence is TGTGCCAGTAGCCGAGACAGTCAGAATCAGCCCCAGCATTTT. It encodes CASSRDSQNQPQHF.

V usage is TRBV7-2 and J usage is TRBJ2-3; 9 bases align to TRBD2. The germline V gene encodes CDR1 SGHTA and CDR2 FQGNSA. V was clipped by 2 bases and J by 1 base; unmatched bases: 1. The CDR3 covers 15 residues. CDR3: CASSLIAGGTDTQYF. CDR3 coding DNA: TGTGCCAGCAGCTTAATAGCGGGGGGCACAGATACGCAGTATTTT.

With regard to this clone: In the same sample, other DNA sequences code for this CDR3. The chain recombines TRBV29-1 with TRBJ2-7; D not certain. Trimming pared 1 base from V and 0 bases from J, leaving 4 bases between. This CDR3 region has 12 residues. The germline CDR1 and CDR2 sequences are SQVTM and ANQGSEA. The CDR3 region is CSVEVRSYEQYF. The CDR3 DNA follows: TGCAGCGTTGAAGTTCGCTCCTACGAGCAGTACTTC.

This clone was observed a handful of times. The chain combines TRBV7-3 with TRBJ2-1; 9 bases agree with TRBD1. Germline loops: CDR1 SGHTA, CDR2 FQGTGA. Losses at the gene ends were 5 bases for V and 6 bases for J; bases not matched to a gene: 2. The CDR3 spans 13 residues. CDR3 residues: CASSVDRGNEQFF. As DNA, the CDR3 is TGTGCCAGCAGCGTGGACAGGGGCAATGAGCAGTTCTTC.